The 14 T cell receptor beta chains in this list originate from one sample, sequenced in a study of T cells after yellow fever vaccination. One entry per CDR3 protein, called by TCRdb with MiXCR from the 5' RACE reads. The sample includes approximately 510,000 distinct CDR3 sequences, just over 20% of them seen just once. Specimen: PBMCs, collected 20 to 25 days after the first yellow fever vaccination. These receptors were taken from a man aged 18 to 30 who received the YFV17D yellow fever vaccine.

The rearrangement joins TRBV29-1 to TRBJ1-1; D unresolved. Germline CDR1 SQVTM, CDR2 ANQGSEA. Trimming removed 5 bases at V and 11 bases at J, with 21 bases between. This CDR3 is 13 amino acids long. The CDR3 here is CSVSPLPESGAFF. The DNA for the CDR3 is TGCAGCGTTAGTCCCCTGCCGGAGTCGGGTGCTTTCTTT.

DNA of the CDR3: TGTGCCAGCAGCCCGTGGCGAGGGGGGCGCACAGATACGCAGTATTTT. Residues: CASSPWRGGRTDTQYF. V and J are TRBV3-1 and TRBJ2-3; TRBD1 or TRBD2 may be the D gene (6 bases each). The CDR3 loop spans 16 amino acids. Germline CDR1 LGHDT, CDR2 YNNKEL (reference sequence). The V end was cut by 4 bases, the J end by 1 base, with 15 bases between.

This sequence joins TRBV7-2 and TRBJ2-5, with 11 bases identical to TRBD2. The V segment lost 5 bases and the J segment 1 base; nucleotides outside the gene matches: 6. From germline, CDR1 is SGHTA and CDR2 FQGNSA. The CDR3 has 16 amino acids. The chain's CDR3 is CASSARLAGFQETQYF. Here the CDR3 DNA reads TGTGCCAGCAGCGCCCGACTAGCGGGGTTCCAAGAGACCCAGTACTTC.

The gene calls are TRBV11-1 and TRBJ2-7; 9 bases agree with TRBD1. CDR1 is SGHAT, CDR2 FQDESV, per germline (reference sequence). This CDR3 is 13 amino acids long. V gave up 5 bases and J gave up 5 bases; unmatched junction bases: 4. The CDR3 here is CASSRDRVHEQYF. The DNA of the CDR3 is TGTGCCAGCAGCCGGGACAGGGTGCACGAGCAGTACTTC.

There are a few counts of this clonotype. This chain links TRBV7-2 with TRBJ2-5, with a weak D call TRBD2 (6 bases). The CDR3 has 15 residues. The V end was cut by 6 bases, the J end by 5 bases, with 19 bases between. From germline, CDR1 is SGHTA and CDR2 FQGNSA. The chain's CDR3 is CASSRFWGVGETQYF. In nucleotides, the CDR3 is TGTGCCAGCAGTCGTTTTTGGGGGGTTGGTGAGACCCAGTACTTC.

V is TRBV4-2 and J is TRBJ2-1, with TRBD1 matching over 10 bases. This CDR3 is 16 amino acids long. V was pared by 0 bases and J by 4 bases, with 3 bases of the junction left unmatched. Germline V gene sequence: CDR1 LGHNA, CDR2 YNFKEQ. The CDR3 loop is CASSQDRDRGYNEQFF. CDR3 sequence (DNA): TGTGCCAGCAGCCAAGATCGGGACAGGGGTTACAATGAGCAGTTCTTC.

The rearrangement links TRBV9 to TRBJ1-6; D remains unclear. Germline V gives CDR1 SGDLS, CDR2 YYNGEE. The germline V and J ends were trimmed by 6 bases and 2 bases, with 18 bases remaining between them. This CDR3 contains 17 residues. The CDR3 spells CASKINRWSTYNSPLHF. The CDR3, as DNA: TGTGCCAGCAAAATAAATCGCTGGAGTACCTATAATTCACCCCTCCACTTT.

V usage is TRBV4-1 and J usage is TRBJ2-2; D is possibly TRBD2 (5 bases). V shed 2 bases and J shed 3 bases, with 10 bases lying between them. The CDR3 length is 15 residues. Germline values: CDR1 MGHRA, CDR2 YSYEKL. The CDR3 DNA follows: TGCGCCAGCAGCCAAAACCTAGCAGACACCGGGGAGCTGTTTTTT. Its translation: CASSQNLADTGELFF.

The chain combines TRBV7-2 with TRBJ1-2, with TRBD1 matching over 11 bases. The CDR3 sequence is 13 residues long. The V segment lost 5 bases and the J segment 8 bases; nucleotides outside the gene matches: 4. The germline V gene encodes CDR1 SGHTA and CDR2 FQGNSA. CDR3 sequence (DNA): TGTGCCAGCAGCGGCTGGACAGGGGGCGGCTACACCTTC. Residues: CASSGWTGGGYTF.

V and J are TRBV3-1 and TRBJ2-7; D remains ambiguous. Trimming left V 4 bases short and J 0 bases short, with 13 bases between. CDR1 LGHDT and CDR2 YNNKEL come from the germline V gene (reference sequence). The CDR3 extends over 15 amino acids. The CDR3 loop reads CASSPNPTSSYEQYF. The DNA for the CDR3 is TGTGCCAGCAGCCCTAACCCGACAAGCTCCTACGAGCAGTACTTC.

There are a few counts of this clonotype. This CDR3 reads CSVGSLRGPPADTDTQYF. The CDR3 DNA reads TGCAGCGTTGGGAGTTTGCGGGGGCCGCCGGCGGACACAGATACGCAGTATTTT. V usage is TRBV29-1 and J usage is TRBJ2-3, with D perhaps TRBD2 (7 bases). The V gene's germline CDR1 is SQVTM and CDR2 ANQGSEA. CDR3 length: 18 amino acids. V was trimmed by 4 bases and J by 2 bases, leaving 25 bases between them.

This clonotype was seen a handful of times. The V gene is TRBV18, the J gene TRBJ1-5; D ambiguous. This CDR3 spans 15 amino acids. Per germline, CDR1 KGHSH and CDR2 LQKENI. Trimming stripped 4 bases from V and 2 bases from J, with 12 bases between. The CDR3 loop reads CASSQADFGNQPQHF. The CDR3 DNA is TGTGCCAGCTCACAGGCGGATTTTGGCAATCAGCCCCAGCATTTT.

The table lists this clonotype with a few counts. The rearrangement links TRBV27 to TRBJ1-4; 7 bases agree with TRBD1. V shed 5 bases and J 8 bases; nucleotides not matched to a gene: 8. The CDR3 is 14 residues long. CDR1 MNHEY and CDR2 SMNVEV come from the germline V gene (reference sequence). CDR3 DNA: TGTGCCAGCAGTCCCGGGACAGTTCAGGAAAAACTGTTTTTT. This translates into CASSPGTVQEKLFF.

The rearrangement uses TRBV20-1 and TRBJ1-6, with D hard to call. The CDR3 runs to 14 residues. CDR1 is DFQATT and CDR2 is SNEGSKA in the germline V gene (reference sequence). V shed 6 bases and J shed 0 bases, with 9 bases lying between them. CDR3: CSAFIDSYNSPLHF. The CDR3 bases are TGCAGTGCCTTTATAGACTCCTATAATTCACCCCTCCACTTT.